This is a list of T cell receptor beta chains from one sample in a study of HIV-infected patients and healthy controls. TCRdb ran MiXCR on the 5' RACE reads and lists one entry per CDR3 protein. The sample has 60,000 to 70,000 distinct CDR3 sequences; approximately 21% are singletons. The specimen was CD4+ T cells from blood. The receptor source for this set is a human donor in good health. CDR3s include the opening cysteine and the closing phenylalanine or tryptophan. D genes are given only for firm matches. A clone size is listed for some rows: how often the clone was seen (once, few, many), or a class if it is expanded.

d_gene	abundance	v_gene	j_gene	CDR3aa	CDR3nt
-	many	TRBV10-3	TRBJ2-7	CAISEPGSPDYEQYF	TGTGCCATCAGTGAACCAGGATCACCGGACTACGAGCAGTACTTC
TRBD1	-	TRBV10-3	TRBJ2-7	CAIRSNRGRQYF	TGTGCCATCAGGAGTAACAGGGGGCGGCAGTACTTC
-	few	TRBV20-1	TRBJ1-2	CSATPGVGFYGYTF	TGCAGTGCAACACCTGGGGTTGGGTTCTATGGCTACACCTTC
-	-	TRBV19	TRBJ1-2	CASSPGLPYGYTF	TGTGCCAGTAGTCCCGGACTGCCCTATGGCTACACCTTC
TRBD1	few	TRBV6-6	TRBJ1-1	CASGTGGVLGTEAFF	TGTGCCAGTGGGACAGGGGGCGTTCTGGGTACTGAAGCTTTCTTT
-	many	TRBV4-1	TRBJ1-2	CASSQGSAGYGYTF	TGCGCCAGCAGCCAAGGCTCCGCCGGCTATGGCTACACCTTC
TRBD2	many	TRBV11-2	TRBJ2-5	CASSLGRLAGGPRETQYF	TGTGCCAGCAGCTTAGGGCGACTAGCGGGGGGGCCGAGAGAGACCCAGTACTTC
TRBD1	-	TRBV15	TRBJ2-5	CATRRDRGGETQYF	TGTGCCACCAGAAGGGACAGGGGCGGGGAGACCCAGTACTTC
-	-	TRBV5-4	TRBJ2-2	CASSAPGHGGAGELFF	TGTGCCAGCAGCGCCCCGGGACACGGAGGGGCCGGGGAGCTGTTTTTT
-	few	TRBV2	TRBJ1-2	CASILLGQGQHYGYTF	TGTGCCAGCATTCTCTTAGGCCAGGGGCAACACTATGGCTACACCTTC
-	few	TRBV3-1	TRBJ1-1	CASSPRSRTEAFF	TGTGCCAGCAGCCCGCGGTCTCGGACTGAAGCTTTCTTT
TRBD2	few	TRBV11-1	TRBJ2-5	CASSQGITSGDPQETQYF	TGTGCCAGCAGCCAGGGGATCACTAGCGGGGACCCCCAAGAGACCCAGTACTTC
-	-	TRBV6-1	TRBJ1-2	CASSERFLAEANYGYTF	TGTGCCAGCAGTGAACGTTTCTTGGCAGAAGCTAACTATGGCTACACCTTC
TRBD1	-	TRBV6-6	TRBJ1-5	CASSYRTGQGPYQPQHF	TGTGCCAGCAGTTACAGGACGGGACAGGGGCCCTATCAGCCCCAGCATTTT
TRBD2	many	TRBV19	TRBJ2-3	CASSMRSGSHTDTQYF	TGTGCCAGTAGTATGCGGAGCGGGAGCCACACAGATACGCAGTATTTT
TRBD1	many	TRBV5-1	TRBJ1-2	CASSQRTGANYGYTF	TGCGCCAGCAGCCAGCGGACAGGTGCTAACTATGGCTACACCTTC
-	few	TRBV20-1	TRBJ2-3	CSAKWTGITDTQYF	TGCAGTGCTAAATGGACGGGAATCACAGATACGCAGTATTTT
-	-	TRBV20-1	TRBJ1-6	CSASPSGDSPLHF	TGCAGTGCTAGCCCCTCGGGGGATTCACCCCTCCACTTT
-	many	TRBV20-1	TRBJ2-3	CSARDLATASTDTQYF	TGCAGTGCTAGAGATCTCGCCACGGCTAGCACAGATACGCAGTATTTT
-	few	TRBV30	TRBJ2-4	CAWSVGGDIQYF	TGTGCCTGGAGTGTCGGGGGAGACATTCAGTACTTC
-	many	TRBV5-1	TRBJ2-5	CASSLQRIQETQYF	TGCGCCAGCAGCTTGCAGCGGATACAAGAGACCCAGTACTTC
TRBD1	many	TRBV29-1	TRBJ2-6	CSVMTGRSGANVLTF	TGCAGCGTCATGACAGGGCGCTCTGGGGCCAACGTCCTGACTTTC
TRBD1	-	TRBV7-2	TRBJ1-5	CASSQTGNSNQPQHF	TGTGCCAGCAGCCAGACAGGGAATAGCAATCAGCCCCAGCATTTT
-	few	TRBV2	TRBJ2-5	CAIKIGELDQYF	TGTGCCATCAAGATTGGGGAGTTGGACCAGTACTTC
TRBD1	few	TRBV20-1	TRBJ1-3	CSASDRGSGNTIYF	TGCAGTGCTAGCGACAGGGGGTCTGGAAACACCATATATTTT
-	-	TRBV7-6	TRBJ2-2	CASSLKKSNTGELFF	TGTGCCAGCAGCTTAAAAAAATCGAACACCGGGGAGCTGTTTTTT
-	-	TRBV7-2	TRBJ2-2	CASRLTAQNTGELFF	TGTGCCAGCAGGCTAACGGCCCAAAACACCGGGGAGCTGTTTTTT
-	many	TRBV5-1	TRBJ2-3	CASSREGTTDTQYF	TGCGCCAGCAGCCGAGAGGGCACCACAGATACGCAGTATTTT
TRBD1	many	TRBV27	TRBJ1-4	CASSFDRDANEKLFF	TGTGCCAGCAGTTTTGACAGGGATGCTAATGAAAAACTGTTTTTT
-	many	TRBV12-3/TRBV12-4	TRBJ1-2	CASSSTGSGGYTF	TGTGCCAGCAGTTCTACAGGGTCTGGTGGCTACACCTTC
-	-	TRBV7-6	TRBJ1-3	CASSPRLGLGNTIYF	TGTGCCAGCAGCCCTAGGTTGGGGCTTGGAAACACCATATATTTT
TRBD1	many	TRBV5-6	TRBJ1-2	CASSLYDRDRGYTF	TGTGCCAGCAGCCTCTACGACAGGGATCGTGGCTACACCTTC
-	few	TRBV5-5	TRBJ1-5	CASSLSVSKTQPQHF	TGTGCCAGCAGCTTGTCAGTCTCTAAGACTCAGCCCCAGCATTTT
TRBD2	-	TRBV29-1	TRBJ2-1	CSVGVGGPYNEQFF	TGCAGCGTTGGGGTGGGAGGGCCCTACAATGAGCAGTTCTTC
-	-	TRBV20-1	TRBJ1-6	CSARRIQGSSYNSPLHF	TGCAGTGCTAGACGTATACAGGGAAGCTCCTATAATTCACCCCTCCACTTT
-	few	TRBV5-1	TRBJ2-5	CASSLANTPPETQYF	TGCGCCAGCAGCTTGGCCAACACCCCTCCGGAGACCCAGTACTTC
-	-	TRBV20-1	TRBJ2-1	CSASAEKEKFF	TGCAGTGCTTCTGCAGAAAAGGAAAAGTTCTTC
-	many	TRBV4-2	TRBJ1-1	CASSQGRAAFF	TGTGCCAGCAGCCAAGGGCGTGCAGCTTTCTTT
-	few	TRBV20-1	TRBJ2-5	CSARGPSRDQETQYF	TGCAGTGCTAGAGGTCCCTCGAGGGACCAAGAGACCCAGTACTTC
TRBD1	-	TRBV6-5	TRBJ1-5	CASSRTGTSNQPQHF	TGTGCCAGCAGCCGGACAGGGACTAGCAATCAGCCCCAGCATTTT